This TCR beta chain was retrieved from a study of T cell responses to AZD1222 COVID-19 vaccine. Germline V gene lookup returns CDR1 MDHEN and CDR2 SYDVKM. The CDR3 totals 13 residues. V was trimmed by 8 bases and J by 8 bases, leaving 18 bases between them. Sequenced by immunoSEQ multiplex PCR; TCRdb stores in-frame clones only, minus some. The sample contains 150,000 to 200,000 clones, about 90% of which appear only once. The sequence came from an adult who received the AZD1222 COVID-19 vaccine. The sample consisted of peripheral blood, taken 28 days after the second AZD1222 dose. J is TRBJ1-1 and V is TRBV28, with D maybe TRBD1 (5 bases). The CDR3 DNA sequence: TGTGCCAGCCATTACGGGGCCGGCGGGGAAGCTTTCTTT. Its translation is CASHYGAGGEAFF.